This record concerns one TCR beta chain sequence. As yet, its antigen is unknown. Terminally differentiated effector memory CD45RA+ cells were left out of the naive CD8 fraction, which was CD45RO-negative and positively selected for CCR7. CDR3 length: 13 residues. CDR1 is SGHTA, CDR2 FQGNSA, per germline. V shed 6 bases and J shed 3 bases, with 12 bases lying between them. The data belong to a study of shared clonotypes between healthy human individuals. Whole-study context: In total, the donors were two women and a few men aged 18 to 49. Broader study findings: Generally, naive subsets came out with larger estimated richness than memory subsets. Blood was the only sampled material, and tissue repertoires likely differ.

Clones were sequenced by immunoSEQ multiplex PCR, and TCRdb holds only the in-frame ones, with some missing. The table lists millions of clones, around 93% of them singletons. Source material: naive CD8+ T cells from PBMCs. This clonotype originated in a man younger than 35 in good health. Some clones in this sample may be carry-over from other donors' samples. V gene TRBV7-2 combines with J gene TRBJ2-7; D not certain. The DNA of the CDR3 is TGTGCCAGCAGAGACCTACCCAACTACGAGCAGTACTTC. It codes for CASRDLPNYEQYF.